This TCR beta chain was sequenced during a study of cytomegalovirus exposure and HLA in healthy donors. Trimming removed 3 bases at V and 4 bases at J, with 10 bases between. This CDR3 has 14 residues. Germline CDR1 KGHSH, CDR2 LQKENI. PCR employed 60 Vbeta and 13 Jbeta primers. Libraries were prepared by immunoSEQ multiplex PCR; TCRdb keeps only in-frame clonotypes and omits some of them. The sample lists just over 150,000 clones, over 75% occurring once. The chain recombines TRBV18 with TRBJ1-5; D uncertain. Sequenced sample: PBMCs. The sequence was collected from a woman aged 25 to 39 in good health and CMV-seronegative. CDR3 coding DNA: TGTGCCAGCTCACCTTACGAGGGTAATCAGCCCCAGCATTTT. It specifies CASSPYEGNQPQHF.